One and the same sample provided the 25 T cell receptor beta chains below, sequenced in a study of blood T cell repertoires in COVID-19. The repertoire was sequenced with immunoSEQ multiplex PCR; TCRdb's copy has only in-frame clones and lacks some. This sample has 130,000 to 150,000 clones, with 85% to 90% found just once. The sample was PBMCs or T cells enriched from blood (not recorded which). The receptors stem from a woman aged 25 to 39 with acute COVID-19.

The V call is TRBV30, the J call TRBJ2-3; 7 bases are a match to TRBD2. The CDR3 is 16 residues long. Germline V gene sequence: CDR1 GTSNPN, CDR2 SVGIG (reference sequence). Trimming removed 0 bases from V and 1 base from J; junction bases left unmatched: 7. Here the CDR3 DNA reads TGTGCCTGGAGTGTTACCCCTGGGGGGGGCACAGATACGCAGTATTTT. It yields the protein CAWSVTPGGGTDTQYF. Looking up the rest from reference TRBV30 and TRBJ2-3 gives the full variable domain: SQTIHQWPATLVQPVGSPLSLECTVEGTSNPNLYWYRQAAGRGLQLLFYSVGIGQISSEVPQNLSASRPQDRQFILSSKKLLLSDSGFYLCAWSVTPGGGTDTQYFGPGTRLTVL.

The gene calls are TRBV20-1 and TRBJ2-2, with a possible D match to TRBD1 (5 bases). The CDR3 contains 14 residues. CDR1 and CDR2 (germline): DFQATT, SNEGSKA (reference sequence). Trimming took 3 bases from V and 3 from J, leaving 11 bases between them. CDR3 protein: CSASLGADTGELFF. In nucleotides, the CDR3 is TGCAGTGCTAGTTTAGGGGCGGACACCGGGGAGCTGTTTTTT.

J is TRBJ1-5 and V is TRBV25-1; D possibly corresponds to TRBD1 (5 bases). With 1 base removed from V and 0 bases from J, the gap between germline ends came to 7 bases. Looked up from germline, CDR1 is MGHDK and CDR2 is SYGVNS. The CDR3 loop spans 15 amino acids. The CDR3 region is CASSEWGDSNQPQHF. In DNA form, the CDR3 reads TGTGCCAGCAGTGAATGGGGGGATAGCAATCAGCCCCAGCATTTT.

The rearrangement uses TRBV19 and TRBJ2-5, with D possibly being TRBD2 (6 bases). The V end lost 6 bases, the J end lost 2 bases, and 13 bases lay between the germline ends. Germline CDR1 reads LNHDA; CDR2 reads SQIVND (reference sequence). CDR3 length: 14 residues. The CDR3 here is CASSPTGRQETQYF. The CDR3 nucleotides read TGTGCCAGTAGCCCGACCGGGAGACAAGAGACCCAGTACTTC.

The rearrangement uses TRBV25-1 and TRBJ2-5; 7 bases map to TRBD1. Looked up from germline, CDR1 is MGHDK and CDR2 is SYGVNS. This CDR3 is built from 17 residues. Trimming cost V 1 base and J 2 bases; bases outside gene matches: 10. The CDR3 reads CASSEFTWGTAQETQYF. The CDR3 DNA sequence: TGTGCCAGCAGTGAATTTACATGGGGGACAGCACAAGAGACCCAGTACTTC.

This clone was detected only a few times. This rearrangement joins TRBV27 to TRBJ2-1, with D maybe TRBD1 (6 bases). From germline, CDR1 is MNHEY and CDR2 SMNVEV (reference sequence). The CDR3 is 15 residues long. V lost 2 bases, J lost 5 bases, and 13 bases lay in between. In DNA form, the CDR3 reads TGTGCCAGCAGTTTACTTCAGGGGTTCCACAATGAGCAGTTCTTC. Protein sequence: CASSLLQGFHNEQFF.

J is TRBJ2-1 and V is TRBV6-5; TRBD2 is a possible D gene (6 bases). Germline V gene data show CDR1 as MNHEY and CDR2 as SVGAGI. CDR3 size: 13 residues. V gave up 6 bases and J gave up 8 bases, with 14 bases separating them. In nucleotides, the CDR3 is TGTGCCAGCAGACTTACTAGCAACGATGAGCAGTTCTTC. Its protein product is CASRLTSNDEQFF.

This chain uses TRBV2 with TRBJ1-1, with 8 bases matching TRBD1. V trimming: 5 bases; J trimming: 7 bases; junction bases outside the gene matches: 6. CDR3 length: 13 amino acids. Per germline, CDR1 SNHLY and CDR2 FYNNEI. CDR3 coding DNA: TGTGCCAGCAGTTTCCAGGGGGCCGATGAAGCTTTCTTT. Translating gives CASSFQGADEAFF.

The chain has TRBV28 and TRBJ1-2, with a weak D call TRBD1 (5 bases). Trimming left V 7 bases short and J 7 bases short, with 13 bases between. CDR1 is MDHEN, CDR2 SYDVKM, per germline. The CDR3 is 12 residues long. The CDR3 DNA sequence: TGTGCCAGCACGGGCAGGGTGGCTGGCTACACCTTC. Translation: CASTGRVAGYTF.

This clone was found once. The V call is TRBV9, the J call TRBJ2-2, with D perhaps TRBD2 (6 bases). Germline CDR1 reads SGDLS; CDR2 reads YYNGEE. Trimming left V 0 bases short and J 7 bases short, with 19 bases between. This CDR3 has 17 residues. For the CDR3, the DNA is TGTGCCAGCAGCGTAGAAGATCTGGTCGGGAGAATCGGGGAGCTGTTTTTT. Encoded protein: CASSVEDLVGRIGELFF. Looking up the rest from reference TRBV9 and TRBJ2-2 gives the full variable domain: DSGVTQTPKHLITATGQRVTLRCSPRSGDLSVYWYQQSLDQGLQFLIQYYNGEERAKGNILERFSAQQFPDLHSELNLSSLELGDSALYFCASSVEDLVGRIGELFFGEGSRLTVL.

The CDR3 DNA reads as TGTGCCAGCACCTTAGGGTTTAACGGGGACAATGAGCAGTTCTTC. Translated, it gives CASTLGFNGDNEQFF. This sequence joins TRBV5-4 and TRBJ2-1, with D possibly matching TRBD2 (5 bases). Looked up from germline, CDR1 is SGHNT and CDR2 is YYREEE (reference sequence). The ends were cut back, 6 bases at V and 5 bases at J, with 18 bases in the middle. The CDR3 totals 15 residues.

CDR3 bases: TGTGCCAGCAGTTACCAGGGGGGATCCTACGAGCAGTACTTC. Its protein product is CASSYQGGSYEQYF. V usage is TRBV6-2 or TRBV6-3 and J usage is TRBJ2-7; weak D call: TRBD1 (7 bases). Germline CDR1 and CDR2: MNHEY and SVGEGT. The length of the CDR3 is 14 residues. The V end lost 2 bases, the J end lost 1 base, and 9 bases lay between the germline ends.

The chain recombines TRBV18 with TRBJ1-1; D is ambiguous. Germline loops: CDR1 KGHSH, CDR2 LQKENI. This CDR3 has 16 residues. The V gene lost 4 bases and the J gene lost 0 bases, with 15 bases spanning the gap. CDR3 sequence (DNA): TGTGCCAGCTCACGGAATACGGGAGTCATGAACACTGAAGCTTTCTTT. It is translated as CASSRNTGVMNTEAFF. Full variable domain (missing parts from reference TRBV18 and TRBJ1-1): NAGVMQNPRHLVRRRGQEARLRCSPMKGHSHVYWYRQLPEEGLKFMVYLQKENIIDESGMPKERFSAEFPKEGPSILRIQQVVRGDSAAYFCASSRNTGVMNTEAFFGQGTRLTVV.

The chain employs TRBV5-6 and TRBJ2-5; 7 bases map to TRBD1. Germline CDR1 reads SGHDT; CDR2 reads YYEEEE. After removal of 0 bases from V and 3 bases from J, the junction contained 11 bases not matched to a gene. CDR3 length: 17 residues. The CDR3 spells CASSLAVFTDRKETQYF. The CDR3 DNA reads as TGTGCCAGCAGCTTGGCGGTTTTTACGGACAGGAAAGAGACCCAGTACTTC.

The chain links TRBV15 to TRBJ2-3, with D possibly matching TRBD2 (5 bases). The CDR3 totals 15 residues. V was shortened by 0 bases and J by 2 bases, with 9 bases between the two germline ends. Germline V gives CDR1 LNHNV, CDR2 YYDKDF (reference sequence). Here the CDR3 reads CATSRDTGYTDTQYF. The CDR3, as DNA: TGTGCCACCAGCAGAGATACGGGGTACACAGATACGCAGTATTTT.

This rearrangement joins TRBV2 to TRBJ2-7, with D possibly TRBD1 on 6 matching bases. The CDR3 consists of 14 residues. The V end lost 2 bases, the J end lost 4 bases, and 12 bases lay between the germline ends. The germline CDR1 and CDR2 sequences are SNHLY and FYNNEI. The CDR3 is CASSEQGNEYEQYF. CDR3 in DNA: TGTGCCAGCAGTGAACAGGGGAATGAGTACGAGCAGTACTTC. The whole variable domain, filled in from reference TRBV2 and TRBJ2-7, reads EPEVTQTPSHQVTQMGQEVILRCVPISNHLYFYWYRQILGQKVEFLVSFYNNEISEKSEIFDDQFSVERPDGSNFTLKIRSTKLEDSAMYFCASSEQGNEYEQYFGPGTRLTVT.

For the CDR3, the DNA is TGTGCCAGCAGCCGGACAGGCTCCGAAAAACTGTTTTTT. Amino acid sequence: CASSRTGSEKLFF. V gene TRBV6-5 combines with J gene TRBJ1-4, with TRBD1 matching over 7 bases. Germline assignment: CDR1 MNHEY and CDR2 SVGAGI. This CDR3 spans 13 amino acids. The V gene end was trimmed by 6 bases and the J gene end by 8 bases; junction bases not matched to a gene: 6.

The chain combines TRBV28 with TRBJ2-3; no firm D call. The V gene lost 4 bases and the J gene lost 2 bases, with 10 bases spanning the gap. Germline values: CDR1 MDHEN, CDR2 SYDVKM. The CDR3 length is 14 residues. The CDR3: CASSSLDPTDTQYF. The CDR3 nucleotides are TGTGCCAGCAGTTCCCTAGATCCCACAGATACGCAGTATTTT.

The rearrangement links TRBV7-8 to TRBJ2-2, with D unclear. Trimming left V 1 base short and J 4 bases short, with 7 bases between. This CDR3 has 14 amino acids. Per germline, CDR1 SGHVS and CDR2 FQNEAQ. CDR3 region: CASSLVGGTGELFF. Here the CDR3 DNA reads TGTGCCAGCAGCTTAGTCGGTGGCACCGGGGAGCTGTTTTTT.

The V and J genes are TRBV9 and TRBJ2-7; 9 bases match TRBD2. The germline V gene encodes CDR1 SGDLS and CDR2 YYNGEE. This CDR3 has 15 residues. The J segment lost 0 bases and the V segment lost 4 bases, leaving 5 bases of the junction unmatched. In DNA, the CDR3 is TGTGCCAGCAGCCCGCGTAGCGGGAGCTCCTACGAGCAGTACTTC. The encoded protein is CASSPRSGSSYEQYF.

The genes are TRBV27 and TRBJ2-7; perhaps TRBD1 as D (6 bases). Germline assignment: CDR1 MNHEY and CDR2 SMNVEV (reference sequence). The CDR3 spans 14 residues. Trimming took 6 bases from V and 2 from J, leaving 14 bases between them. CDR3 amino acids: CASRTYRVPYEQYF. The CDR3 DNA sequence: TGTGCCAGCAGAACTTACAGGGTACCCTACGAGCAGTACTTC.

V gene TRBV5-1 combines with J gene TRBJ2-3; D unclear. Germline V lookup: CDR1 SGHRS, CDR2 YFSETQ. Trimming removed 0 bases at V and 3 bases at J, with 17 bases between. The length of the CDR3 is 17 residues. In DNA form, the CDR3 reads TGCGCCAGCAGCTTGGGCGCAGTCCAGGCAAAAACAGATACGCAGTATTTT. Translated, it gives CASSLGAVQAKTDTQYF.

The rearrangement uses TRBV28 and TRBJ2-7; 11 bases are shared with TRBD2. Germline V gives CDR1 MDHEN, CDR2 SYDVKM. After removal of 5 bases from V and 0 bases from J, the junction contained 3 bases not matched to a gene. The CDR3 is 15 residues long. The CDR3 loop reads CASSLGLAGSYEQYF. Written as DNA, the CDR3 is TGTGCCAGCAGTCTCGGACTAGCGGGCTCCTACGAGCAGTACTTC. Looking up the rest from reference TRBV28 and TRBJ2-7 gives the full variable domain: DVKVTQSSRYLVKRTGEKVFLECVQDMDHENMFWYRQDPGLGLRLIYFSYDVKMKEKGDIPEGYSVSREKKERFSLILESASTNQTSMYLCASSLGLAGSYEQYFGPGTRLTVT.

The chain carries TRBV21-1 and TRBJ1-5; the table's D call TRBD1 went unverified against the DNA. TRBV21-1 is marked as a pseudogene. The CDR3 extends over 14 amino acids. The CDR3 loop reads CASSKVHFNQPQHF. The DNA of the CDR3 is TGTGCCAGCAGCAAAGTCCATTTCAATCAGCCCCAGCATTTT.

The rearrangement links TRBV19 to TRBJ2-5; D not certain. CDR1 is LNHDA and CDR2 is SQIVND in the germline V gene (reference sequence). V gave up 2 bases and J gave up 2 bases, with 9 bases separating them. The length of the CDR3 is 14 residues. CDR3 in DNA: TGTGCCAGTAGTATAAAGTACCAGCAAGAGACCCAGTACTTC. This sequence encodes CASSIKYQQETQYF. Supplemented by reference TRBV19 and TRBJ2-5, the full variable domain reads DGGITQSPKYLFRKEGQNVTLSCEQNLNHDAMYWYRQDPGQGLRLIYYSQIVNDFQKGDIAEGYSVSREKKESFPLTVTSAQKNPTAFYLCASSIKYQQETQYFGPGTRLLVL.